This T cell receptor beta chain was documented in a study of control samples from healthy donors and cancer patients. TCRdb keeps only in-frame clones here, not all; method: immunoSEQ multiplex PCR. This table holds roughly 120,000 clones, about 89% found once. The CDR3 is made up of 15 amino acids. Germline CDR1 reads SGDLS; CDR2 reads YYNGEE. V was clipped by 4 bases and J by 0 bases, with 12 bases between them. This clonotype was sampled from a woman aged 45-65 years in good health. Source material: blood. This chain uses TRBV9 with TRBJ2-3; D not resolved. As DNA, the CDR3 is TGTGCCAGCAGCAGTAGTACCTCTAGCACAGATACGCAGTATTTT. Protein sequence: CASSSSTSSTDTQYF.